These 25 T cell receptor beta chains originate from one sample sequenced in a study of T-cell memory formation after mild COVID-19. One entry per CDR3 protein results from TCRdb running MiXCR on the 5' RACE reads. This table holds a few hundred thousand distinct CDR3 sequences, around 25% found once. Sequenced input: PBMCs or a T cell subset sorted from them (not recorded which). The receptor source for this set is an adult woman who had mild COVID-19 (a few samples of this study predate the infection). Cell type and time point are not known.

The genes are TRBV3-1 and TRBJ2-2, with 10 bases aligning to TRBD1. Germline V lookup: CDR1 LGHDT, CDR2 YNNKEL (reference sequence). J lost 4 bases, V lost 3 bases, and 8 bases had no gene match. The CDR3 runs to 17 residues. DNA of the CDR3: TGTGCCAGCAGCCATGCACCGGGGACAGGGGTCACCGGGGAGCTGTTTTTT. Protein sequence: CASSHAPGTGVTGELFF.

The V call is TRBV7-9, the J call TRBJ2-7; TRBD1 matches at 9 bases. The ends lost 5 bases at V and 5 bases at J; junction bases unmatched: 7. Germline CDR1 is SEHNR and CDR2 is FQNEAQ (reference sequence). This CDR3 region has 14 residues. In nucleotides, the CDR3 is TGTGCCAGCAGCCCCCGGGACAGGGCAGACGAGCAGTACTTC. This encodes CASSPRDRADEQYF.

This clonotype showed up just a few times. The V and J genes are TRBV20-1 and TRBJ2-7, with D uncertain. Per germline, CDR1 DFQATT and CDR2 SNEGSKA (reference sequence). Trimming pared 2 bases from V and 2 bases from J, leaving 16 bases between. This CDR3 has 15 amino acids. As DNA, the CDR3 is TGCAGTGCTAGAATATCTCTAAGGGAAACCTACGAGCAGTACTTC. This translates into CSARISLRETYEQYF.

The table lists this clonotype with a few counts. The chain links TRBV4-1 to TRBJ2-7; D is possibly TRBD1 (5 bases). The CDR3 is 14 residues long. The V gene lost 2 bases and the J gene lost 3 bases, with 11 bases spanning the gap. Germline CDR1 and CDR2: MGHRA and YSYEKL. The chain's CDR3 is CASSQLTGFYEQYF. Here the CDR3 DNA reads TGCGCCAGCAGCCAACTAACAGGATTCTACGAGCAGTACTTC.

V and J are TRBV6-6 and TRBJ2-1; D is unclear. Deletions cut 4 bases from V and 5 bases from J, with 15 bases between. The CDR3 extends over 15 amino acids. Germline values: CDR1 MNHNY, CDR2 SVGAGI (reference sequence). CDR3 sequence: CASSLSPTFNNEQFF. The CDR3, as DNA: TGTGCCAGCAGTTTATCACCTACCTTTAACAATGAGCAGTTCTTC.

V and J are TRBV6-5 and TRBJ1-1, with D perhaps matching TRBD1 (5 bases). This CDR3 has 13 amino acids. CDR1 MNHEY and CDR2 SVGAGI come from the germline V gene. The V and J ends lost 7 bases and 1 base respectively, with 10 bases between them. CDR3 sequence reads: CASTGAGNTEAFF. The CDR3 coding sequence is TGTGCCAGCACTGGGGCTGGGAACACTGAAGCTTTCTTT.

This clonotype has only a few counts. The CDR3 here is CASSLEGTGTSGYTF. CDR3 DNA: TGTGCCAGCAGCTTAGAAGGCACAGGGACTTCGGGCTACACCTTC. The chain couples TRBV7-9 to TRBJ1-2; possibly TRBD1 for D (6 bases). This CDR3 comprises 15 residues. Deletions cut 1 base from V and 8 bases from J, with 17 bases between. From germline, CDR1 is SEHNR and CDR2 FQNEAQ (reference sequence).

This clonotype was picked up a small number of times. The rearrangement links TRBV18 to TRBJ2-5, with 8 bases lining up with TRBD1. Per the germline V gene, CDR1 is KGHSH and CDR2 is LQKENI. The ends lost 6 bases at V and 2 bases at J; junction bases unmatched: 8. The CDR3 sequence is 15 residues long. The chain's CDR3 is CASSSLGDRQETQYF. Written as DNA, the CDR3 is TGTGCCAGCTCGTCATTAGGGGACAGGCAAGAGACCCAGTACTTC.

This clonotype was seen only a few times. The chain links TRBV12-3 or TRBV12-4 to TRBJ1-2, with a weak D call TRBD1 (6 bases). This CDR3 is built from 13 residues. V lost 3 bases and J lost 4, with 9 bases in between. The CDR3 sequence is CASSFGGPYGYTF. DNA for the CDR3: TGTGCCAGCAGTTTCGGGGGGCCCTATGGCTACACCTTC.

This clonotype was seen many times. The chain recombines TRBV20-1 with TRBJ2-5; 8 positions agree with TRBD1. The V gene end was trimmed by 1 base and the J gene end by 5 bases; junction bases not matched to a gene: 3. In germline, CDR1 is DFQATT, CDR2 SNEGSKA (reference sequence). The CDR3 consists of 13 residues. The CDR3 DNA reads TGCAGTGCTAGAGTACAGGGGGTTGAGACCCAGTACTTC. This sequence encodes CSARVQGVETQYF.

The chain is built from TRBV12-3 or TRBV12-4 and TRBJ2-7; D is perhaps TRBD1 (5 bases). This CDR3 is 15 amino acids long. V lost 2 bases and J lost 3, with 14 bases in between. CDR3 DNA: TGTGCCAGCAGTTTACGGCAGGGTGAATTCTACGAGCAGTACTTC. It specifies CASSLRQGEFYEQYF.

This clonotype showed up just a few times. This rearrangement joins TRBV12-3 or TRBV12-4 to TRBJ2-7; D gene uncertain. The CDR3 extends over 11 amino acids. The V and J ends lost 5 bases and 3 bases respectively, with 5 bases between them. CDR3 region: CASSTYYEQYF. In nucleotides, the CDR3 is TGTGCCAGCAGTACCTACTACGAGCAGTACTTC.

There are a few counts of this clonotype. The chain links TRBV19 to TRBJ2-6; D gene uncertain. Germline assignment: CDR1 LNHDA and CDR2 SQIVND (reference sequence). CDR3 length: 15 residues. V was shortened by 7 bases and J by 0 bases, with 10 bases between the two germline ends. This CDR3 reads CASKSPGSGANVLTF. The CDR3 DNA reads as TGTGCCAGTAAATCCCCGGGCTCTGGGGCCAACGTCCTGACTTTC.

This chain connects TRBV10-3 to TRBJ2-7; 7 bases match TRBD1. The CDR3 is made up of 14 amino acids. J gave up 1 base and V 4 bases, and 4 bases lay outside the gene matches. Germline V gene data show CDR1 as ENHRY and CDR2 as SYGVKD. CDR3 amino acids: CAISAPGQSYEQYF. CDR3 in DNA: TGTGCCATCAGTGCACCGGGACAGTCCTACGAGCAGTACTTC.

This sequence joins TRBV5-1 and TRBJ2-7; D might be TRBD2 (5 bases). V shed 4 bases and J shed 2 bases, with 10 bases lying between them. Germline-derived CDR1 and CDR2 are SGHRS and YFSETQ. The CDR3 runs 13 residues. In nucleotides, the CDR3 is TGCGCCAGCAGCGGGGAGTTGACCTACGAGCAGTACTTC. Its protein product is CASSGELTYEQYF.

V usage is TRBV30 and J usage is TRBJ2-1; no clear D gene. CDR1 and CDR2 from the germline V gene are GTSNPN and SVGIG (reference sequence). CDR3 length: 11 residues. V lost 0 bases and J 12 bases, leaving 9 bases between the germline ends. The CDR3 sequence is CAWSVQSRQFF. CDR3 DNA: TGTGCCTGGAGTGTACAATCTAGGCAGTTCTTC.

V gene TRBV7-6 combines with J gene TRBJ2-1; maybe TRBD2 (5 bases). With 1 base removed from V and 4 bases from J, the gap between germline ends came to 14 bases. CDR1 and CDR2 from the germline V gene are SGHVS and FNYEAQ. CDR3 length equals 16 residues. The CDR3 loop is CASSLGSLLVYNEQFF. DNA of the CDR3: TGTGCCAGCAGCTTAGGGTCCCTACTAGTTTACAATGAGCAGTTCTTC.

This clonotype was counted once. The rearrangement uses TRBV2 and TRBJ1-5, with D perhaps matching TRBD1 (5 bases). The ends were cut back, 2 bases at V and 7 bases at J, with 12 bases in the middle. Germline loops: CDR1 SNHLY, CDR2 FYNNEI. The CDR3 is 14 amino acids. CDR3 protein: CASSEIGAGQPQHF. DNA of the CDR3: TGTGCCAGCAGTGAAATAGGGGCAGGGCAGCCCCAGCATTTT.

This clonotype was counted at least ten times. This rearrangement joins TRBV5-1 to TRBJ2-3; the D is unclear. Per the germline V gene, CDR1 is SGHRS and CDR2 is YFSETQ. V lost 4 bases, J lost 5 bases, and 14 bases lay in between. This CDR3 has 14 amino acids. The chain's CDR3 is CASSPGGVGDTQYF. Written as DNA, the CDR3 is TGCGCCAGCAGCCCGGGTGGTGTAGGAGATACGCAGTATTTT.

A few counts support this clonotype. The V call is TRBV9, the J call TRBJ2-3; D is undetermined. V lost 3 bases and J 2 bases, leaving 13 bases between the germline ends. The length of the CDR3 is 15 residues. Germline V gene data show CDR1 as SGDLS and CDR2 as YYNGEE. CDR3 residues: CASSDGSSLTDTQYF. CDR3 in DNA: TGTGCCAGCAGCGATGGTTCCAGTCTCACAGATACGCAGTATTTT.

The chain joins TRBV5-5 to TRBJ2-1; possibly TRBD2 for D (6 bases). The CDR3 extends over 14 amino acids. Germline V gene data show CDR1 as SGHKS and CDR2 as YYEKEE (reference sequence). V shed 4 bases and J shed 4 bases, with 12 bases lying between them. The CDR3 region is CASSVTAGYNEQFF. CDR3 nucleotides: TGTGCCAGCAGCGTGACGGCGGGGTACAATGAGCAGTTCTTC.

This clonotype was detected only a few times. V gene TRBV7-9 combines with J gene TRBJ2-7, with D perhaps matching TRBD1 (5 bases). V was shortened by 1 base and J by 3 bases, with 25 bases between the two germline ends. Germline V gene sequence: CDR1 SEHNR, CDR2 FQNEAQ (reference sequence). The CDR3 has 19 residues. CDR3: CASSLEVGARTENYYEQYF. The CDR3 region has the DNA TGTGCCAGCAGCTTAGAGGTAGGGGCACGAACCGAAAATTACTACGAGCAGTACTTC.

This clonotype has only a few counts. The chain couples TRBV7-9 to TRBJ2-5, with unresolved D. There are 12 residues in the CDR3. Germline CDR1 reads SEHNR; CDR2 reads FQNEAQ (reference sequence). V was shortened by 6 bases and J by 5 bases, with 10 bases between the two germline ends. CDR3 amino acids: CASSSLLETQYF. The CDR3 nucleotides read TGTGCCAGCAGTTCTCTACTGGAGACCCAGTACTTC.

This clonotype was found a few times. The J gene is TRBJ2-3, the V gene TRBV13; 10 positions agree with TRBD1. Germline CDR1 reads PRHDT; CDR2 reads FYEKMQ (reference sequence). The CDR3 runs to 15 residues. V trimming: 2 bases; J trimming: 4 bases; junction bases outside the gene matches: 3. CDR3 nucleotide sequence: TGTGCCAGCAGCTTACAGGGACAGGGGTCAGATACGCAGTATTTT. This codes for CASSLQGQGSDTQYF.

The rearrangement uses TRBV29-1 and TRBJ2-2; TRBD2 is a possible D gene (7 bases). Germline V gene sequence: CDR1 SQVTM, CDR2 ANQGSEA. This CDR3 contains 15 residues. The V gene lost 7 bases and the J gene lost 4 bases, with 19 bases spanning the gap. CDR3 loop: CSEWGGGRSTGELFF. Here the CDR3 DNA reads TGCAGCGAGTGGGGGGGCGGCCGAAGCACCGGGGAGCTGTTTTTT.